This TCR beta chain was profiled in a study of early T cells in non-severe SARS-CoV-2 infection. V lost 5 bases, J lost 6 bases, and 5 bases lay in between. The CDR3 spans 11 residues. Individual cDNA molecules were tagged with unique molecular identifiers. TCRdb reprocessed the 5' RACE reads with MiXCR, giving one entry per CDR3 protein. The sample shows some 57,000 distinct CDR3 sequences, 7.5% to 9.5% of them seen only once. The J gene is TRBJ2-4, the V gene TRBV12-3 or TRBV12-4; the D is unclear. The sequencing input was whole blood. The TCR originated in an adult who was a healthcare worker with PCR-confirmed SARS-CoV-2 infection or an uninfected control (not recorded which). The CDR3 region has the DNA TGTGCCAGCAGTGGGTTAAACATTCAGTACTTC. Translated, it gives CASSGLNIQYF.